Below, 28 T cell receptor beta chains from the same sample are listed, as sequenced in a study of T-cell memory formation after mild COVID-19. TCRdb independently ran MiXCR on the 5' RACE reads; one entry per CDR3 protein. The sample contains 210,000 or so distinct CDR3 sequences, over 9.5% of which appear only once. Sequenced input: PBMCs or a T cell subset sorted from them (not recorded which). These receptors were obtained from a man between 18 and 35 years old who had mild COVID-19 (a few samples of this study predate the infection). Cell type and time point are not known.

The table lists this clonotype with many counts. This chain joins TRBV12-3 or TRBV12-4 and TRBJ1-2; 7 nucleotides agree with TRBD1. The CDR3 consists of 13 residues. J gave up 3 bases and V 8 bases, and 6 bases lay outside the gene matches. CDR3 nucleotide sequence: TGTGCCAGCGGAAGGGGGCTCGACTATGGCTACACCTTC. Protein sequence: CASGRGLDYGYTF.

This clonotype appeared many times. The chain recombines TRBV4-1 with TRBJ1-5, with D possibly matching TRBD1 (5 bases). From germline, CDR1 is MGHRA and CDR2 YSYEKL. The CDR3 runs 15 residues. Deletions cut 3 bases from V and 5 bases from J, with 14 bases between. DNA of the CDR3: TGCGCCAGCAGCCAGCCCCGGGACGTTTATCAGCCCCAGCATTTT. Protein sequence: CASSQPRDVYQPQHF.

The CDR3: CASSTMPDYGYTF. CDR3 DNA: TGTGCCAGCTCGACAATGCCGGACTATGGCTACACCTTC. The rearrangement links TRBV7-2 to TRBJ1-2; D is uncertain. The germline V gene encodes CDR1 SGHTA and CDR2 FQGNSA. V was pared by 8 bases and J by 3 bases, with 13 bases between. CDR3 length: 13 amino acids.

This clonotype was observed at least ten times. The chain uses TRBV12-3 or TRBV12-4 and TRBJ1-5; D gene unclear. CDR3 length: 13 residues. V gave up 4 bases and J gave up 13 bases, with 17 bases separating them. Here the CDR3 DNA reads TGTGCCAGCAGTTCCCACGGACCGGGTCTTCAGCATTTT. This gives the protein CASSSHGPGLQHF.

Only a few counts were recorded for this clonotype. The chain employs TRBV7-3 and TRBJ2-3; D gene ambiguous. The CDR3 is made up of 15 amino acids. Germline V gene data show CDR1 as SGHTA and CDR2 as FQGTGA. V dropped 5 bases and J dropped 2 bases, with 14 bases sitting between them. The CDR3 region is CASSPLGSNTDTQYF. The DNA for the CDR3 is TGTGCCAGCAGCCCCCTTGGCAGCAACACAGATACGCAGTATTTT.

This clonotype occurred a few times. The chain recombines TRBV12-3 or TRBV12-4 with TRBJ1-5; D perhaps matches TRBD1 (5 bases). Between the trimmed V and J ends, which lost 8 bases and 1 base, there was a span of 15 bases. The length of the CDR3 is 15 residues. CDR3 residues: CASSGGVRSNQPQHF. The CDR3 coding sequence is TGTGCCAGCTCTGGAGGGGTGCGGAGCAATCAGCCCCAGCATTTT.

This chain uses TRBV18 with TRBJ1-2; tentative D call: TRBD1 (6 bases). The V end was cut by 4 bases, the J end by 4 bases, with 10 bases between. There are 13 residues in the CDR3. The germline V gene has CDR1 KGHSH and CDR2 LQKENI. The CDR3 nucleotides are TGTGCCAGCTCACAGACAGGCCGCTATGGCTACACCTTC. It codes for CASSQTGRYGYTF.

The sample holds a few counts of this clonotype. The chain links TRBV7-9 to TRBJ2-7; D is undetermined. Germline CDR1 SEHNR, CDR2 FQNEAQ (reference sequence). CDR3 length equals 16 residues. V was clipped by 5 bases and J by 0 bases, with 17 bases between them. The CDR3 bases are TGTGCCAGCAGCCCCGGGCCCTTCGAGCGCTCCTACGAGCAGTACGTC. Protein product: CASSPGPFERSYEQYV.

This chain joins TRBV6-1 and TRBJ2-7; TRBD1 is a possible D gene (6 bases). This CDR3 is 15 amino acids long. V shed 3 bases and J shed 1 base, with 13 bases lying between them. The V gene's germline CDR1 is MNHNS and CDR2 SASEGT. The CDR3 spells CASSEIAQGSYEQYF. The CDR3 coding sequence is TGTGCCAGCAGTGAGATTGCCCAGGGGTCCTACGAGCAGTACTTC.

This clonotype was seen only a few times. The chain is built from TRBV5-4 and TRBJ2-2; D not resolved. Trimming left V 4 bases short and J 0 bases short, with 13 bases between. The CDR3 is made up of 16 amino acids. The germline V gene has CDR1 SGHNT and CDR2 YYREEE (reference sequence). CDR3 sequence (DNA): TGTGCCAGCAGCCCCGTAACGGGCGCGAACACCGGGGAGCTGTTTTTT. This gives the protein CASSPVTGANTGELFF.

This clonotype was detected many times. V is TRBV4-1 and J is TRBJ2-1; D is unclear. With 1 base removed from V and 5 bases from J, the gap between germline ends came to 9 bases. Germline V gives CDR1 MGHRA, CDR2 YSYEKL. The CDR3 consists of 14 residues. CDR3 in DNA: TGCGCCAGCAGCCAAGGGGCTATCAACAATGAGCAGTTCTTC. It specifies CASSQGAINNEQFF.

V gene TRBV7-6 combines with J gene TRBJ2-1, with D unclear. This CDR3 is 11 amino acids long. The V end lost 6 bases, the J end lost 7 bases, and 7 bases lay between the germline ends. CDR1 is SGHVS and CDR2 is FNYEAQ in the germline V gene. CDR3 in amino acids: CASSIMNEQFF. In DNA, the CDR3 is TGTGCCAGCAGTATTATGAATGAGCAGTTCTTC.

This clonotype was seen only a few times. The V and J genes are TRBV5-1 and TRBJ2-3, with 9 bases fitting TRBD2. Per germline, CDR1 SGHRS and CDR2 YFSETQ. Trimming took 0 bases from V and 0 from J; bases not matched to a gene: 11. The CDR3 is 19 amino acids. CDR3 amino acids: CASSLARGLAPPSTDTQYF. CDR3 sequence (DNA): TGCGCCAGCAGCTTGGCGCGGGGACTAGCCCCTCCAAGCACAGATACGCAGTATTTT.

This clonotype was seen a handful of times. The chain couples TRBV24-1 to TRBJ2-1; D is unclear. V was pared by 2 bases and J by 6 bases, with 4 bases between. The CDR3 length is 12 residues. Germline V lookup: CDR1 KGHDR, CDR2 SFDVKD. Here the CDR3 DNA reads TGTGCCACCAGTGATTCCCTCAATGAGCAGTTCTTC. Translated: CATSDSLNEQFF.

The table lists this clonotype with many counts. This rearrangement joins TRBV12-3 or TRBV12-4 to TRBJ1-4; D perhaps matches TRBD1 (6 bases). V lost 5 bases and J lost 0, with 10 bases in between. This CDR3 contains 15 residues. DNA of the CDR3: TGTGCCAGCAGTCCCGGACAGTCAACTAATGAAAAACTGTTTTTT. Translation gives CASSPGQSTNEKLFF.

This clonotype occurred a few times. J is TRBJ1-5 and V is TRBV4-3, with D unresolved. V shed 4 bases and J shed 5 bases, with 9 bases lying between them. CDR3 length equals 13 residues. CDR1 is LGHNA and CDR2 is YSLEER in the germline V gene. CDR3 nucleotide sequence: TGCGCCAGCAGCCCGAATCGGTATCAGCCCCAGCATTTT. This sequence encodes CASSPNRYQPQHF.

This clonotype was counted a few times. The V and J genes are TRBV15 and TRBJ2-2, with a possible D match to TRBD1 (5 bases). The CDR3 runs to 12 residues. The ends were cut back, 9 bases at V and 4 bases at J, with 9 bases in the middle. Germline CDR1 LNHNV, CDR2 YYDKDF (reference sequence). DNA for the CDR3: TGTGCCACGGGGCCGACCACCGGGGAGCTGTTTTTT. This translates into CATGPTTGELFF.

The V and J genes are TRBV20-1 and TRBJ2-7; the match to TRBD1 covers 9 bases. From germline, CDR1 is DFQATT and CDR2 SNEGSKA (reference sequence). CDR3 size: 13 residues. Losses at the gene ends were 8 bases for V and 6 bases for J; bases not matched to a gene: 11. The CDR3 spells CSIGTGQLAEQYF. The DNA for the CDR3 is TGCAGTATAGGGACAGGGCAGCTGGCCGAGCAGTACTTC.

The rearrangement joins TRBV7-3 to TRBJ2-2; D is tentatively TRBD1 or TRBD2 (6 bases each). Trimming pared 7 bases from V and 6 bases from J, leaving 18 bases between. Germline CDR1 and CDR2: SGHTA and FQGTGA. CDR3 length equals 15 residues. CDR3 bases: TGTGCCAGCACCAAGGGGGGCGTGGGGGCCGGGGAGCTGTTTTTT. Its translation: CASTKGGVGAGELFF.

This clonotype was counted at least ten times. CDR3 coding DNA: TGTGCCAGCAGCCAAGGGACAGGCCCGGGAGGGCAGTACGTC. This translates into CASSQGTGPGGQYV. J is TRBJ2-7 and V is TRBV3-1; TRBD1 or TRBD2 may be the D gene (7 bases each). The V gene lost 1 base and the J gene lost 9 bases, with 16 bases spanning the gap. CDR1 and CDR2 (germline): LGHDT, YNNKEL (reference sequence). This CDR3 is built from 14 residues.

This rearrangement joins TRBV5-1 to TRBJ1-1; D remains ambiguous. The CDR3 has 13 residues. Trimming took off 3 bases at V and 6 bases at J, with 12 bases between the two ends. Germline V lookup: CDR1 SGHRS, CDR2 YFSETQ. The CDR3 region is CASSSTVGAEAFF. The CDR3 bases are TGCGCCAGCAGCTCTACAGTCGGGGCTGAAGCTTTCTTT.

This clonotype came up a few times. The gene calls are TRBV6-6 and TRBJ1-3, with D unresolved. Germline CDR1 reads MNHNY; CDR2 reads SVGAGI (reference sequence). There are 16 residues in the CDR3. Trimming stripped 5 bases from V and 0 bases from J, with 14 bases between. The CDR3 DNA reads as TGTGCCAGCAGTCTCCGCGGCCGCTTCTCTGGAAACACCATATATTTT. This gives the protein CASSLRGRFSGNTIYF.

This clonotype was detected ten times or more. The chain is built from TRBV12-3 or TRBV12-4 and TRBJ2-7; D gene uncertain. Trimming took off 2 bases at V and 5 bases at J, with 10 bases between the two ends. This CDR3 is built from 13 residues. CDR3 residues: CASSLSFTDEQYF. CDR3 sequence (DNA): TGTGCCAGCAGTTTAAGTTTTACAGACGAGCAGTACTTC.

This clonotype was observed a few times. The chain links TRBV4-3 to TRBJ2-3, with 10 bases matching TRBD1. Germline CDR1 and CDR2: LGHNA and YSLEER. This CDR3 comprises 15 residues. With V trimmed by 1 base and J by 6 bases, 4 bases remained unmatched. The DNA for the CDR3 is TGCGCCAGCAGCCAAGGAGGGACAGGGGTTGATACGCAGTATTTT. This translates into CASSQGGTGVDTQYF.

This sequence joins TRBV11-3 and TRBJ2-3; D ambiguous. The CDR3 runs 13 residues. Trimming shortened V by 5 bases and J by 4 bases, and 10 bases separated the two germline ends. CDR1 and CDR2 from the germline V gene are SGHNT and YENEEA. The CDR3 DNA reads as TGTGCCAGCAGCACCGCTGGGGCAGATACGCAGTATTTT. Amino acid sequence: CASSTAGADTQYF.

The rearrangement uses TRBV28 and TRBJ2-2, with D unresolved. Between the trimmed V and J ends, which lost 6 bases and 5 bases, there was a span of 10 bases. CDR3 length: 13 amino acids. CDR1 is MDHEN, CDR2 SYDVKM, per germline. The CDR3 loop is CASSPKRTGELFF. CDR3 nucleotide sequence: TGTGCCAGCAGCCCGAAGAGGACCGGGGAGCTGTTTTTT.

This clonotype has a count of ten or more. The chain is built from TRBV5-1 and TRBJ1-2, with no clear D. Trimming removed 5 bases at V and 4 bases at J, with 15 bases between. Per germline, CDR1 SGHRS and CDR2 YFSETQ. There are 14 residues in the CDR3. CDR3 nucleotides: TGCGCCAGCAGAGTCCCCGGCAGTTCCTATGGCTACACCTTC. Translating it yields CASRVPGSSYGYTF. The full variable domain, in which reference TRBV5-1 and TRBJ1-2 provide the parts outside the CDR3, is KAGVTQTPRYLIKTRGQQVTLSCSPISGHRSVSWYQQTPGQGLQFLFEYFSETQRNKGNFPGRFSGRQFSNSRSEMNVSTLELGDSALYLCASRVPGSSYGYTFGSGTRLTVV.

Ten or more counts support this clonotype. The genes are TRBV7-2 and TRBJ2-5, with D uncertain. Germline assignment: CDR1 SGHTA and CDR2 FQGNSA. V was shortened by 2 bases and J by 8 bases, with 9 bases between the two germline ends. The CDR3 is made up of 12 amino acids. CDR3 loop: CASSLLRSTQYF. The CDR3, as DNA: TGTGCCAGCAGCTTATTAAGATCCACCCAGTACTTC.